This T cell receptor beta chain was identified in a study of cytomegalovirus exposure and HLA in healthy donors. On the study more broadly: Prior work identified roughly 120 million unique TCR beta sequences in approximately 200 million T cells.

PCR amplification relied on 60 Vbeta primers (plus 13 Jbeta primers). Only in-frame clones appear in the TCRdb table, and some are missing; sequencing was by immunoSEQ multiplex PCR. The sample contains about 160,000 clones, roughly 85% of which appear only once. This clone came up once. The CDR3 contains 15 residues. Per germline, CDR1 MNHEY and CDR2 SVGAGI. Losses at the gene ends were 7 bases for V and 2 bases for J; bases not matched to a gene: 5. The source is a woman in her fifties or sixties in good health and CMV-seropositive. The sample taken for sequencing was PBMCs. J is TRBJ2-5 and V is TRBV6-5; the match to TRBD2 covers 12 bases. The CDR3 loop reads CASTPGLAGQETQYF. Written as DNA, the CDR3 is TGTGCCAGCACCCCCGGACTAGCGGGGCAAGAGACCCAGTACTTC.